The clone carrying this TCR beta chain has ten or more counts. Its antigen remains unidentified. There were no patients who had received any treatment before thyroid surgery. The V segment lost 2 bases and the J segment 6 bases; nucleotides outside the gene matches: 9. Germline V gene data show CDR1 as GTSNPN and CDR2 as SVGIG (reference sequence). There are 15 residues in the CDR3. These data belong to a study of metastatic and nonmetastatic thyroid tumors. Study information: A comparison of repertoires was made across blood and tumor or nodule tissue from malignant and benign thyroid patients.

Overall study results and limits: It was reportedly found that TCR beta diversity was significantly higher in malignant thyroid tumors than in benign nodules, a difference seen in both blood and tumor samples.

Per the original methods: CDR3 differences across clinicopathological groups were used to build a distant-metastasis classifier for papillary thyroid cancer. TCRdb reprocessed the PCR reads using MiXCR. V and J calls and clone size were set by TCRdb, not the authors. The table lists about 92,000 clones, around 14% of them singletons, with 3.6% in the top ten. The chain links TRBV30 to TRBJ1-1; 10 nucleotides align to TRBD1. The sequencing input was blood. This sequence was found in a female donor with papillary thyroid cancer or a benign thyroid nodule (not recorded which). Some clones in this sample may be carry-over from other donors' samples. In DNA form, the CDR3 reads TGTGCCTGGAGTACCCCCCGGGACAGGGGAGCTGAAGCTTTCTTT. This codes for CAWSTPRDRGAEAFF.